This T cell receptor beta chain was obtained from a study of shared T cell receptors in the human thymus (dated by TCRdb to about 2021). Regarding the complete study: The study examined how self-reactive, shared T-cell receptor alpha chains are generated in the human thymus.

Inclusive of the bounding cysteine and phenylalanine, the CDR3 is 13 residues long. Kept here is only the CDR3 DNA, which spans 39 bases and is read in frame from base 1. Based on the germline V gene (reference sequence), the CDR1 and CDR2 sequences are MNHEY and SMNVEV. V and J are truncated by 3 bases and 0 bases respectively, leaving an intervening sequence of 6 bases. As to this clone: Which antigen it targets is not known. The record has no base qualities; no much larger clone is one base away.

Receptors were amplified or captured by the immunoSEQ multiplex PCR assay. What TCRdb holds here is the immuneACCESS table cut down to in-frame rearrangements. Part of the clones is not present; checked against another copy, under half of the missing clones reflect an unresolved V gene, and the others are unexplained. Across this sample there are 700,000 to 750,000 clones, with 70% to 90% seen only once. The top ten clones comprise around 0.01% of the sample. These same data were also listed under a study on human thymus T cells. The second study's paper adds: In Finland, the donors were immunologically healthy infants who were having open corrective cardiac surgery for congenital heart defects. Thymus tissue was obtained as surgical resects removed during corrective cardiac surgery. Usage of V and J gene segments appeared to be biased in both the thymic and the peripheral blood repertoires. Highly overlapping thymic TCR repertoires among unrelated individuals were reported in the related research. The study characterized TCR alpha and beta repertoires from under 10 infant thymus samples and four related peripheral blood samples. Donor ages ranging from roughly 7 to 250 days were recorded, and about six male and a couple of female infants were included in the cohort. After being mechanically released from the tissue, thymocytes were kept at -70 degrees C in pellets of about 8.5-34 million cells. A QIAsymphony instrument was used to extract genomic DNA from frozen cell pellets. Using the immunoSEQ multiplex PCR assay, the TCRB and TCRAD loci were amplified from a standardized quantity of quality-controlled genomic DNA. The amplicons spanned the V(D)J region and were long enough to cover the CDR3 and allow V and J genes to be identified. Through the commercial immunoSEQ service, the amplicons were sequenced on an Illumina platform. Corrections for primer bias and sequencing errors followed previously described methods, while TCRAD and TCRB definitions were based on the IMGT database. Analysis of the repertoires was done with immunoSEQ Analyzer 3.0 and VDJTools and included basic statistics, V/J segment usage, diversity estimates, rarefaction and pairwise overlap. To estimate diversity, the Chao1, ChaoE, Efron-Thisted, Shannon and inverse Simpson indices were applied, and diversity was also estimated on datasets down-sampled to the smallest sample. For repertoire overlap, CDR3 nucleotide sequence, V gene and J gene had to match strictly, and clustering was done by Jaccard-based multidimensional scaling. Thymus samples yielded on average roughly 810,000 unique TCRB clonotypes, compared with some 83,000 from blood samples.

The chain is encoded by TRBV27 joined to TRBJ2-7; no D segment can be confidently identified. The origin of this receptor is a girl younger than two with a congenital heart defect. Donor details come from another sample of the same person, matched by shared clones. Sequenced input: thymocytes. CDR3 sequence: CASSLTDSYEQYF. The DNA is as follows: TGTGCCAGCAGTTTGACTGACTCCTACGAGCAGTACTTC.